The clone carrying this T cell receptor beta chain was recorded only once. Its target is unknown. This sample was included in a study of blood T cells in healthy people across ages. Study findings and constraints: Reliance upon unsorted PBMCs precluded definitive naive versus antigen-experienced comparison. Age advanced and TCR beta diversity per million T cells fell, roughly linearly.

The CDR3 is made up of 15 amino acids. Trimming pared 0 bases from V and 4 bases from J, leaving 10 bases between. Germline V CDR1 and CDR2: MNHEY, SVGEGT. Combining a sample-barcoded 5' primer with a J-beta primer mix, a second PCR ran for roughly 6 to 12 cycles. Each CDR3 protein is one row after TCRdb ran MiXCR on the 5' RACE reads. The top ten clones hold 6.5% to 8% of a sample with over 1,200,000 distinct CDR3 sequences, approximately 59% of them seen once. The specimen was blood. This clonotype was obtained from a man aged 18 to 35 in good health. The chain is built from TRBV6-2 or TRBV6-3 and TRBJ1-5; D perhaps matches TRBD1 (6 bases). This CDR3 reads CASSYSRGFNQPQHF. The CDR3 DNA reads as TGTGCCAGCAGTTACTCAAGGGGGTTTAATCAGCCCCAGCATTTT.